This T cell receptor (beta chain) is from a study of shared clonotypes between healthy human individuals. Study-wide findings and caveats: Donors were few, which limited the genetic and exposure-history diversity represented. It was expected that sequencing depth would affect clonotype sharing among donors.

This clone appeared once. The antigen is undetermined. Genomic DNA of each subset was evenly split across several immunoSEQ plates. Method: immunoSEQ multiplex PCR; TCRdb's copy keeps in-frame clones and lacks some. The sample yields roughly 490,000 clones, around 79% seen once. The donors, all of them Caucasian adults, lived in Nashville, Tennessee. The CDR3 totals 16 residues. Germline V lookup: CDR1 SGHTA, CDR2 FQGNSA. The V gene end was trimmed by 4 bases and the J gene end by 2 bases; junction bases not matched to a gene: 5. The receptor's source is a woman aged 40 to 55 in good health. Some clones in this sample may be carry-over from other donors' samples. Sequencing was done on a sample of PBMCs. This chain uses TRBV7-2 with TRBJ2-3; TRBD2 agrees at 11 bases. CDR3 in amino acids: CASSSGLAGPTDTQYF. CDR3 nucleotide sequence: TGTGCCAGCAGCTCCGGACTAGCGGGCCCCACAGATACGCAGTATTTT.